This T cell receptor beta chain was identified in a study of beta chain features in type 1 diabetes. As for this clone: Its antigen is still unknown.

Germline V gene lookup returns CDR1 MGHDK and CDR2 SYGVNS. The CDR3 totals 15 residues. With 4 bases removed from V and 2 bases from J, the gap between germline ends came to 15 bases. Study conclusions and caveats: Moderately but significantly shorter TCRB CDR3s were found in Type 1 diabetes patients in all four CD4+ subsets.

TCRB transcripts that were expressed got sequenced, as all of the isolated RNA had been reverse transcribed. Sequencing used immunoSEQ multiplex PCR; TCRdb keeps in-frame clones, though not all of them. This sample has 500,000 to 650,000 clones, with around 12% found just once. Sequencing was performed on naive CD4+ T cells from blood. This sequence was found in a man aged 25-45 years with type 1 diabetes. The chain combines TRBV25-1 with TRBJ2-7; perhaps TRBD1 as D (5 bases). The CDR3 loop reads CASSVPGSSPYEQYF. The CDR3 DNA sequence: TGTGCCAGCAGTGTCCCAGGGTCCAGTCCCTACGAGCAGTACTTC.